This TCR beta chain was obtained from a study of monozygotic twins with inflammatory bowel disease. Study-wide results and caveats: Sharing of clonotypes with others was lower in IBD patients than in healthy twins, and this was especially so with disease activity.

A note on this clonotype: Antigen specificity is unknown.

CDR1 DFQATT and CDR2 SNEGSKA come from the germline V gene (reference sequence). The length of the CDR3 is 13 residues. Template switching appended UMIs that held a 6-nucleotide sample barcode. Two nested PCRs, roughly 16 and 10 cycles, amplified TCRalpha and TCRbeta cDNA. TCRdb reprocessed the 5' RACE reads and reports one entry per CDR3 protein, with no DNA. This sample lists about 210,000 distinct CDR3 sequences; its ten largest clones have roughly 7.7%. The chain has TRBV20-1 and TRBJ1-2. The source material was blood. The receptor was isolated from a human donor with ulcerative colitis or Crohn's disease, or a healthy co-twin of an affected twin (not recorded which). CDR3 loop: CSAKIYNEAGYTF.